Each of the 18 T cell receptor beta chains below was sequenced from the same sample in a study of identical twins (dated by TCRdb to between 2015 and 2016). The library came from 5' RACE. The instrument was an Illumina HiSeq 2000. The raw public reads went through TCRdb reprocessing: fastp at Q25, MiXCR clone calling, in-frame beta chains kept. All rows with the same CDR3 protein become a single entry with the most common DNA and genes. The sample contains about 240,000 distinct CDR3 sequences, roughly 7.5% of them found a single time. About 5.8% of the sample comes from the top ten. These same records also appear under a second study, on yellow fever vaccine responses in identical twins.

Sequenced input: CD8+ T cells sorted from blood. The receptors originated from a woman between 18 and 30 years old in good health.

This clonotype was seen more than once but under ten times. The CDR3 DNA follows: TGTGCCAGCACTCTAGCGGGAGGGTACCACGAGCAGTACTTC. It encodes CASTLAGGYHEQYF. This rearrangement joins TRBV12-3 or TRBV12-4 to TRBJ2-7; TRBD2 aligns across 12 bases. V shed 7 bases and J 5 bases; nucleotides not matched to a gene: 6. CDR3 length equals 14 residues.

This clonotype was recorded a few times. This chain uses TRBV20-1 with TRBJ1-3; no clear D gene. This CDR3 has 17 residues. The germline V gene encodes CDR1 DFQATT and CDR2 SNEGSKA (reference sequence). Trimming stripped 0 bases from V and 0 bases from J, with 15 bases between. For the CDR3, the DNA is TGCAGTGCTAGAGACCTTCAGGAGAGCAGCTCTGGAAACACCATATATTTT. Translation: CSARDLQESSSGNTIYF.

This clonotype was counted ten times or more. The genes are TRBV12-3 or TRBV12-4 and TRBJ2-7, with 12 bases identical to TRBD2. V lost 4 bases, J lost 11 bases, and 6 bases stayed unmatched. This CDR3 contains 13 residues. The CDR3 DNA follows: TGTGCCAGCAGTTCGACTAGCGGGAGTTTGGAGTACTTC. Protein product: CASSSTSGSLEYF.

The V gene is TRBV4-1, the J gene TRBJ2-5; 7 bases match TRBD1. V lost 0 bases to trimming and J lost 6 bases; unmatched junction nucleotides: 10. The CDR3 is 16 residues long. Germline V CDR1 and CDR2: MGHRA, YSYEKL. CDR3 DNA: TGCGCCAGCAGCCAAGATCCGGCAGGGGGTGAAAAGACCCAGTACTTC. Its translation is CASSQDPAGGEKTQYF.

This clonotype was picked up many times. V usage is TRBV7-9 and J usage is TRBJ2-2, with 7 nucleotides matching TRBD1. The trim removed 5 bases at V and 2 bases at J, leaving 8 bases unmatched. The V gene's germline CDR1 is SEHNR and CDR2 FQNEAQ (reference sequence). This CDR3 contains 16 residues. CDR3 sequence (DNA): TGTGCCAGCAGCCCCTTCGGGACAGAAAACACCGGGGAGCTGTTTTTT. It codes for CASSPFGTENTGELFF.

This clonotype has ten or more counts. The rearrangement joins TRBV12-3 or TRBV12-4 to TRBJ2-1; possible D gene TRBD2, 6 bases. The CDR3 consists of 15 residues. The V end lost 6 bases, the J end lost 2 bases, and 14 bases lay between the germline ends. The CDR3: CASSTRGRTYNEQFF. DNA of the CDR3: TGTGCCAGCAGCACGCGGGGCAGAACCTACAATGAGCAGTTCTTC.

This clonotype was counted ten times or more. The chain recombines TRBV24-1 with TRBJ2-1, with 7 bases that match TRBD2. Looked up from germline, CDR1 is KGHDR and CDR2 is SFDVKD. The CDR3 sequence is 15 residues long. The V and J ends lost 4 bases and 2 bases, in that order; junction bases with no gene match: 4. CDR3: CATSERGGAYNEQFF. CDR3 nucleotides: TGTGCCACCAGTGAAAGGGGAGGGGCCTACAATGAGCAGTTCTTC.

The chain employs TRBV7-9 and TRBJ2-7; TRBD1 agrees at 7 bases. V lost 5 bases, J lost 5 bases, and 15 bases stayed unmatched. The CDR3 runs to 16 residues. The V gene's germline CDR1 is SEHNR and CDR2 FQNEAQ (reference sequence). The chain's CDR3 is CASSDRDHRGIDEQYF. In DNA, the CDR3 is TGTGCCAGCAGCGACCGGGACCACAGGGGAATCGACGAGCAGTACTTC.

This clonotype has at least ten counts. V usage is TRBV5-1 and J usage is TRBJ2-5; no clear D gene. V was shortened by 0 bases and J by 5 bases, with 5 bases between the two germline ends. The CDR3 covers 12 residues. Germline assignment: CDR1 SGHRS and CDR2 YFSETQ. CDR3 sequence reads: CASSLGRETQYF. The CDR3 DNA reads TGCGCCAGCAGCTTGGGACGGGAGACCCAGTACTTC.

The chain is built from TRBV20-1 and TRBJ1-1; 8 bases fit TRBD1. The CDR3 spans 11 residues. The germline V gene encodes CDR1 DFQATT and CDR2 SNEGSKA (reference sequence). With V trimmed by 5 bases and J by 7 bases, 3 bases remained unmatched. This CDR3 reads CSARQGIEAFF. The CDR3 DNA reads as TGCAGTGCTCGACAGGGGATTGAAGCTTTCTTT.

This clonotype was found many times. The rearrangement joins TRBV2 to TRBJ2-1; D might be TRBD2 (6 bases). V dropped 8 bases and J dropped 9 bases, with 17 bases sitting between them. Per the germline V gene, CDR1 is SNHLY and CDR2 is FYNNEI. This CDR3 is built from 13 residues. CDR3 region: CASGNSLASEQFF. The CDR3 nucleotides are TGTGCCAGCGGTAATTCGCTAGCGTCTGAGCAGTTCTTC.

The chain joins TRBV14 to TRBJ2-3, with 9 bases matching TRBD2. J lost 2 bases, V lost 2 bases, and 26 bases had no gene match. The CDR3 runs 23 residues. The germline gives CDR1 SGHDN, CDR2 FVKESK. The CDR3 DNA reads TGTGCCAGCAGCCAATACCAAGATCCCTCACCGGGACTAGCCGGAGCCCTCACAGATACGCAGTATTTT. It yields the protein CASSQYQDPSPGLAGALTDTQYF. The whole variable domain, filled in from reference TRBV14 and TRBJ2-3, reads EAGVTQFPSHSVIEKGQTVTLRCDPISGHDNLYWYRRVMGKEIKFLLHFVKESKQDESGMPNNRFLAERTGGTYSTLKVQPAELEDSGVYFCASSQYQDPSPGLAGALTDTQYFGPGTRLTVL.

This clonotype was seen ten or more times. V and J are TRBV6-2 or TRBV6-3 and TRBJ2-5; TRBD2 matches 12 bases. The V gene end was trimmed by 0 bases and the J gene end by 7 bases; junction bases not matched to a gene: 3. The germline V gene has CDR1 MNHEY and CDR2 SVGEGT. This CDR3 comprises 15 residues. CDR3 sequence: CASSYSTSGSATQYF. CDR3 in DNA: TGTGCCAGCAGTTACTCGACTAGCGGGAGTGCGACCCAGTACTTC.

CDR3 nucleotide sequence: TGCGCCAGCAGCCACCAGGGGGGCCGGAACAATGAGCAGTTCTTC. As protein: CASSHQGGRNNEQFF. This chain joins TRBV4-1 and TRBJ2-1; tentatively, D is TRBD1 (7 bases). The ends were cut back, 3 bases at V and 5 bases at J, with 14 bases in the middle. From germline, CDR1 is MGHRA and CDR2 YSYEKL. The CDR3 covers 15 residues.

This clonotype has ten or more counts. The gene calls are TRBV5-6 and TRBJ2-7, with no clear D. Between the trimmed V and J ends, which lost 0 bases and 2 bases, there was a span of 9 bases. The CDR3 contains 14 residues. Germline CDR1 is SGHDT and CDR2 is YYEEEE. The CDR3 loop reads CASSLVADPYEQYV. The CDR3 DNA reads TGTGCCAGCAGCTTGGTTGCAGATCCCTACGAGCAGTACGTC.

In its sample, this clonotype was seen a few times. This chain connects TRBV12-3 or TRBV12-4 to TRBJ1-1, with D perhaps matching TRBD1 (6 bases). V lost 7 bases, J lost 4 bases, and 16 bases lay in between. The CDR3 has 14 residues. As DNA, the CDR3 is TGTGCCAGCACCGTACAGGGTCTCGGCACTGAAGCTTTCTTT. Translation: CASTVQGLGTEAFF.

This clonotype has ten or more counts. This chain uses TRBV28 with TRBJ2-7; no clear D. CDR3 length: 12 amino acids. Per germline, CDR1 MDHEN and CDR2 SYDVKM. V dropped 3 bases and J dropped 2 bases, with 5 bases sitting between them. The CDR3 protein is CASSFRPYEQYF. The CDR3 nucleotides read TGTGCCAGCAGTTTCCGCCCCTACGAGCAGTACTTC.

This clonotype came up many times. The V gene is TRBV12-3 or TRBV12-4, the J gene TRBJ2-2; D gene ambiguous. V was pared by 3 bases and J by 0 bases, with 2 bases between. The CDR3 sequence is 13 residues long. The CDR3 loop is CASSFTNTGELFF. The CDR3 nucleotides read TGTGCCAGCAGTTTTACGAACACCGGGGAGCTGTTTTTT.